Listed below are T cell receptor beta chains from one sample, sequenced in a study of cytomegalovirus exposure and HLA in healthy donors. Sequenced by immunoSEQ multiplex PCR; TCRdb stores in-frame clones only, minus some. Of roughly 150,000 clones listed, over 80% are singletons. The specimen sequenced was PBMCs. These receptors came from a male donor in good health and CMV-seronegative. CDR3s leave out the opening cysteine and the closing phenylalanine or tryptophan.

>TRBV6-5
ASSYPTSRGNQPQH
>TRBV6-5
ASSRTGAGNTIY
>TRBV2
ASVRGYLSYEQY
>TRBV4-2
ASSQDEAGNTEAF
>TRBV20-1
SARGSLNLF
>TRBV5-1
ASSFSGGGQPQH
>TRBV19
ASSHPSEGSPLH
>TRBV25-1
ASRSSGSTDTQY
>TRBV2
ASMARGRSGNTIY
>TRBV4-2
ASSQDLRAGAYNEQF
>TRBV7-2
ASSLLPTAGGFNEQF
>TRBV7-6
ASSRGSSYNSPLH
>TRBV11-2
ATAAGPYNEQF
>TRBV5-5
ASSRGGSNQPQH
>TRBV5-5
ASSDPQRGAAYGYT
>TRBV10-3
AIPGTGLAGSNTGELF
>TRBV9
ASSLGLAGATYEQY
>TRBV4-1
ASSQGGTAGYSPLH
>TRBV2
ASSETGRNQPQH
>TRBV5-4
ASSLDSGGYNEQF
>TRBV6-5
ASRSLQGGNQPQH
>TRBV19
ASHWRGAEQPQH
>TRBV6-5
ASRGQEDNQPQH
>TRBV7-6
ASSLVLGAGEQY
>TRBV7-9
ASSLPGQGYEQY
>TRBV6-1
ASSMVAGAF
>TRBV19
ASSPRGRNYNEQF
>TRBV11-2
ASSFRSGGTQETQY
>TRBV5-1
ASSNPGQSGYT
>TRBV4-1
ASSRSAPRGPSGGNEQF
>TRBV28
ASSSPGQGVGSPLH
>TRBV30
AWGRGGTNQPQH